A selection of T cell receptor beta chains follows, all from one sample in a study of shared clonotypes between healthy human individuals. Method: immunoSEQ multiplex PCR; TCRdb's copy keeps in-frame clones and lacks some. The data contain approximately 92,000 clones, 60% to 75% of them singletons. The sequenced sample was memory CD8+ T cells sorted from blood. These receptors all come from a man aged 25 to 40 in good health. Both conserved end residues are part of each CDR3. Fields, in order: V gene, clone size, D gene, CDR3 length, J gene, CDR3 protein, CDR3 DNA. D genes are given only for firm matches. Size is stated for part of the rows, as once, few or many counts, or as a class when the clone is expanded.

V: TRBV27; size: few; D: .; length: 14; J: TRBJ2-1; CDR3: CASRLTDLYNEQFF; DNA: TGTGCCAGCAGGCTGACAGATCTCTACAATGAGCAGTTCTTC
V: TRBV10-2; size: .; D: .; length: 12; J: TRBJ2-7; CDR3: CASSDSPYEQYF; DNA: TGCGCCAGCAGTGACAGCCCCTACGAGCAGTACTTC
V: TRBV19; size: .; D: TRBD2; length: 15; J: TRBJ2-5; CDR3: CASSTLAGEEETQYF; DNA: TGTGCCAGTAGTACGCTAGCGGGAGAGGAAGAGACCCAGTACTTC
V: TRBV7-9; size: .; D: .; length: 12; J: TRBJ2-6; CDR3: CASSFDSWVLTF; DNA: TGTGCCAGCAGCTTCGACAGTTGGGTCCTGACTTTC
V: TRBV6-5; size: .; D: .; length: 15; J: TRBJ1-4; CDR3: CASSYSTGENEKLFF; DNA: TGTGCCAGCAGTTACTCGACAGGAGAGAATGAAAAACTGTTTTTT
V: TRBV7-7; size: .; D: .; length: 13; J: TRBJ2-1; CDR3: CASSLAANNEQFF; DNA: TGTGCTAGCAGCTTAGCCGCGAACAATGAGCAGTTCTTC
V: TRBV10-3; size: .; D: .; length: 15; J: TRBJ2-1; CDR3: CAISESQGQGDEQFF; DNA: TGTGCCATCAGTGAGTCCCAGGGGCAAGGCGATGAGCAGTTCTTC
V: TRBV7-9; size: .; D: .; length: 14; J: TRBJ2-4; CDR3: CASSSGAAKNIQYF; DNA: TGTGCCAGCAGCTCCGGGGCGGCCAAAAACATTCAGTACTTC
V: TRBV15; size: .; D: TRBD2; length: 16; J: TRBJ2-7; CDR3: CATSRDKSGSLHEQYF; DNA: TGTGCCACCAGCAGAGACAAAAGCGGGAGTTTACACGAGCAGTACTTC
V: TRBV7-8; size: .; D: .; length: 15; J: TRBJ2-7; CDR3: CAISDPGTGSYEQYF; DNA: TGTGCCATCAGTGACCCCGGGACTGGCTCCTACGAGCAGTACTTC
V: TRBV18; size: .; D: TRBD2; length: 17; J: TRBJ2-2; CDR3: CASSRFSGILNTGELFF; DNA: TGTGCCAGCTCACGATTTAGCGGGATTTTGAACACCGGGGAGCTGTTTTTT
V: TRBV4-1; size: .; D: .; length: 12; J: TRBJ2-3; CDR3: CASEGRADTQYF; DNA: TGCGCCAGCGAGGGGCGAGCAGATACGCAGTATTTT
V: TRBV11-2; size: .; D: TRBD1; length: 16; J: TRBJ1-1; CDR3: CASSFGSIQGSTEAFF; DNA: TGTGCCAGCAGCTTCGGGTCTATACAGGGGAGTACTGAAGCTTTCTTT
V: TRBV10-3; size: few; D: .; length: 16; J: TRBJ2-7; CDR3: CAISEVVGSRAYEQYF; DNA: TGTGCCATCAGTGAGGTAGTCGGGTCAAGGGCCTACGAGCAGTACTTC
V: TRBV7-9; size: .; D: .; length: 15; J: TRBJ2-2; CDR3: CASSSTGGWTGELFF; DNA: TGTGCCAGCAGCTCTACAGGAGGGTGGACCGGGGAGCTGTTTTTT
V: TRBV2; size: .; D: TRBD2; length: 14; J: TRBJ2-1; CDR3: CASSPGLVSHEQFF; DNA: TGTGCCAGCAGTCCAGGACTAGTATCGCATGAGCAGTTCTTC
V: TRBV7-9; size: .; D: TRBD1; length: 15; J: TRBJ2-7; CDR3: CASSLDRGLSREQYF; DNA: TGTGCCAGCAGCCTCGACAGGGGGCTTTCGCGGGAGCAGTACTTC
V: TRBV5-1; size: .; D: .; length: 11; J: TRBJ1-1; CDR3: CASRQGTEAFF; DNA: TGCGCCAGCAGACAGGGCACTGAAGCTTTCTTT
V: TRBV9; size: .; D: TRBD1; length: 14; J: TRBJ2-7; CDR3: CASSPTGGDYEQYF; DNA: TGTGCCAGCAGCCCGACAGGGGGGGACTACGAGCAGTACTTC